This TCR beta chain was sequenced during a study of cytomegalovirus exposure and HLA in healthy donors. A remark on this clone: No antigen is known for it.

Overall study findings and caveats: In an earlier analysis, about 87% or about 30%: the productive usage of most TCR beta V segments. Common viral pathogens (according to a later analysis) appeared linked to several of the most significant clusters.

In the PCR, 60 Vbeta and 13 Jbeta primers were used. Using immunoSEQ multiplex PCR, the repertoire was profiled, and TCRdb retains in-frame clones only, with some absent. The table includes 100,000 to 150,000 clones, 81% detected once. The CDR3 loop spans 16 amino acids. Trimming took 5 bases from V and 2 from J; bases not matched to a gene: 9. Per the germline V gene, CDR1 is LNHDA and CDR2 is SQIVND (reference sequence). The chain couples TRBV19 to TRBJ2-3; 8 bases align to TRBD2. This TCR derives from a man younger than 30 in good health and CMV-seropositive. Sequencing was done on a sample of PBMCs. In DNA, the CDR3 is TGTGCCAGTAGTCCCTTAGCGGGGAGTAACACAGATACGCAGTATTTT. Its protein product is CASSPLAGSNTDTQYF.